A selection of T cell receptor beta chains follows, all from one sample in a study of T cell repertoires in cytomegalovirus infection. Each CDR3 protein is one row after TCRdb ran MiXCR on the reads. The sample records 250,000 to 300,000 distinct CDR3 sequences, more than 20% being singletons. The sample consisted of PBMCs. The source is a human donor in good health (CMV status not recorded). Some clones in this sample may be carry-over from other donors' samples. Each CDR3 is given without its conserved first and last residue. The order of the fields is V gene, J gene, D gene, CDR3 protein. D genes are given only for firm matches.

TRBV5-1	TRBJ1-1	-	ASSLEPIGGNTEAF
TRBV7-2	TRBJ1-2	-	ASSLAGPGGYT
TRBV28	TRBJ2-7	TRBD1	ASSLLSGGRLNEQY
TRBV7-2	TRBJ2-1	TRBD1	ASSPGQSSNEQF
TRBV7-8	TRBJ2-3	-	ASSWTVPSTDTQY
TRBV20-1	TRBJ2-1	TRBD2	SALAGGNNEQF
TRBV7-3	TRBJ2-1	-	ASSLIGNNEQF
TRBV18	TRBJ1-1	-	ASSPQGKNEAF
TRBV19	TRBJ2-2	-	ASSETSNTGELF
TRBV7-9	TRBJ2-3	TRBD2	ASSFGTSGDTQY
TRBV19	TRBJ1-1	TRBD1	ASSGQGPNTEAF
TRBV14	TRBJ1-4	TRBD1	ASSQTGEGKLF
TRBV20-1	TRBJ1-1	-	SALSGNAANTEAF
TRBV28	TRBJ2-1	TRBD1	ASSTPGQGDNEQF
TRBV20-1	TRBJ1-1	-	SATGPNTEAF
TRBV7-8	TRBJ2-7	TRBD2	ASSSGLAGGPIPYEQY
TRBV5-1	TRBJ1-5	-	ASSSDGSYSNQPQH
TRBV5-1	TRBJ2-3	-	ASRPFPPQGPSTDTQY
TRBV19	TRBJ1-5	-	ASSITVNQPQH
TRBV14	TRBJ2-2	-	ASSPPIGRMNTGELF
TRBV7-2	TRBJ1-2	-	ASSLQTGPYGYT
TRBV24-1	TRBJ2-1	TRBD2	ATSDSLAGDVEQF
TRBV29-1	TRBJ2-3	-	NVEAGRGTDTQY
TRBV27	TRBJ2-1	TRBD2	ASSIGTSGRPYNEQF
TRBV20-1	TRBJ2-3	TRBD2	SASTSGRTDTQY